A selection of T cell receptor beta chains follows, all from one sample in a study of blood T cell repertoires in COVID-19. Profiling relied on immunoSEQ multiplex PCR, and the TCRdb table lists in-frame clones only, not all of them. This table has around 250,000 clones, about 80% appearing once. Sequenced: peripheral blood. All receptors come from a woman older than 75 with acute or convalescent COVID-19. Each CDR3 is given with its conserved first and last residue. Fields, in order: clone size, J gene, V gene, D gene, CDR3 DNA, CDR3 protein. D genes are given only for firm matches. Not all rows give a size; the values are once, few, many and, for expanded clones, a class.

>-|TRBJ2-7|TRBV6-1|-
TGTGCCAGCAGTGAAGTTACTAGAATACTCTACGAGCAGTACTTC
CASSEVTRILYEQYF
>-|TRBJ2-7|TRBV12-3/TRBV12-4|TRBD1
TGTGCCAGCACACGAAGACAGGGCTACGAGCAGTACTTC
CASTRRQGYEQYF
>-|TRBJ1-1|TRBV7-2|-
TGTGCCAGCGGCAACCTCCCAGGGAGGACTGAAGCTTTCTTT
CASGNLPGRTEAFF
>-|TRBJ2-2|TRBV30|TRBD2
TGTGCCTGCCAAGCCATAGGGAGGGACACCGGGGAGCTGTTTTTT
CACQAIGRDTGELFF
>once|TRBJ2-7|TRBV6-5|-
TGTGCCAGCAATCGGGACACCTCCTACGAGCAGTACTTC
CASNRDTSYEQYF
>-|TRBJ2-5|TRBV4-1|-
TGCGCCAGCAGCCGAGCCTGGACTCAAGAGACCCAGTACTTC
CASSRAWTQETQYF
>-|TRBJ2-3|TRBV28|-
TGTGCCAGCAGATTTAGTGAGTGGGATACGCAGTATTTT
CASRFSEWDTQYF
>-|TRBJ2-1|TRBV5-1|-
TGCGCCAGCAGCTTGGCAGGGACACCTTACAATGAGCAGTTCTTC
CASSLAGTPYNEQFF
>once|TRBJ2-3|TRBV18|TRBD1
TGTGCCAGCTCCCCATCCAGGGGGTCGCCAGATACGCAGTATTTT
CASSPSRGSPDTQYF
>few|TRBJ1-2|TRBV27|-
TGTGCCAGCAGTCTCGAGGCTTCTTTGAGGGGGAATGGCTACACCTTC
CASSLEASLRGNGYTF
>-|TRBJ1-5|TRBV2|-
TGTGCCAGCAGTAGGGGGGGAAATAGCAATCAGCCCCAGCATTTT
CASSRGGNSNQPQHF